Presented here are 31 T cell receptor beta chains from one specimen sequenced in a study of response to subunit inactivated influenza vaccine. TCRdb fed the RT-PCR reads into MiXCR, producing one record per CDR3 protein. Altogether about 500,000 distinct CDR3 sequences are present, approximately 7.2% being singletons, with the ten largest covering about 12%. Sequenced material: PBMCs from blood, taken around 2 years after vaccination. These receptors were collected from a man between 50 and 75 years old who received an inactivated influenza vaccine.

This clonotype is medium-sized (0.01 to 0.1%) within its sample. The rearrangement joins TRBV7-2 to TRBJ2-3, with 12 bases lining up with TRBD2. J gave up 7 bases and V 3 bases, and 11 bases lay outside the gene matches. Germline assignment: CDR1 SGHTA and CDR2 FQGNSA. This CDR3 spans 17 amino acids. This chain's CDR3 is CASSFGVKTSGRNTQYF. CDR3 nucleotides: TGTGCCAGCAGCTTTGGCGTGAAGACTAGCGGGAGAAATACGCAGTATTTT.

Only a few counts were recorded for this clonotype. The CDR3 coding sequence is TGTGCCAGCAGCTTACAGGACCGCTACACCGGGGAGCTGTTTTTT. It codes for CASSLQDRYTGELFF. The chain couples TRBV5-4 to TRBJ2-2; D might be TRBD1 (5 bases). Trimming stripped 2 bases from V and 3 bases from J, with 11 bases between. There are 15 residues in the CDR3. Germline values: CDR1 SGHNT, CDR2 YYREEE (reference sequence).

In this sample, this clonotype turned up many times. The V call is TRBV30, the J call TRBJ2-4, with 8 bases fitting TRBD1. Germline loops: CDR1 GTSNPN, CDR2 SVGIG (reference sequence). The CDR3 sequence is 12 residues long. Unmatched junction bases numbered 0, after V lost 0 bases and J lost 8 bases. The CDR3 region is CAWSVQGDIQYF. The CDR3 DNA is TGTGCCTGGAGTGTACAGGGGGACATTCAGTACTTC.

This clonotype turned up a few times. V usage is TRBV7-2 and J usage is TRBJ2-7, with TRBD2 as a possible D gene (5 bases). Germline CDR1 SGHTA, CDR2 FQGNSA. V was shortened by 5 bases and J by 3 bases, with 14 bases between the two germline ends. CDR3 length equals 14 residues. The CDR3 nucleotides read TGTGCCAGCAGCCGAAACCGGGGTAACTACGAGCAGTACTTC. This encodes CASSRNRGNYEQYF.

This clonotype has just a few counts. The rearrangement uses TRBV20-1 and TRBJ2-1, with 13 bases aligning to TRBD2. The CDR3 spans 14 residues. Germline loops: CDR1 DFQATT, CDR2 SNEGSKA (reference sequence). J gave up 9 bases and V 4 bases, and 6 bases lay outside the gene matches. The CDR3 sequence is CSAIRTSGRGEQFF. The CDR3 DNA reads TGCAGTGCTATCAGAACTAGCGGGAGGGGTGAGCAGTTCTTC.

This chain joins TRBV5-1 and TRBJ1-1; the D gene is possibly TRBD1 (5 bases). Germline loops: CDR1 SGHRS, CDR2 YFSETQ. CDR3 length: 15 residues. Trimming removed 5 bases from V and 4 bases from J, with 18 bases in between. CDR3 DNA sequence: TGCGCCAGCAGTCCAAAGGGGCACCGGGGCACTGAAGCTTTCTTT. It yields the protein CASSPKGHRGTEAFF. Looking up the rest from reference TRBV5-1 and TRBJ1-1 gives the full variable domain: KAGVTQTPRYLIKTRGQQVTLSCSPISGHRSVSWYQQTPGQGLQFLFEYFSETQRNKGNFPGRFSGRQFSNSRSEMNVSTLELGDSALYLCASSPKGHRGTEAFFGQGTRLTVV.

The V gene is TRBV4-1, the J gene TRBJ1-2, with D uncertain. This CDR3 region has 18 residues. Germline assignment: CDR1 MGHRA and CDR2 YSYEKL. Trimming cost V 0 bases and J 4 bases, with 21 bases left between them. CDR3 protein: CASSQEGRSGSLLYGYTF. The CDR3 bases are TGCGCCAGCAGCCAAGAAGGTAGATCGGGCAGCCTCCTCTATGGCTACACCTTC.

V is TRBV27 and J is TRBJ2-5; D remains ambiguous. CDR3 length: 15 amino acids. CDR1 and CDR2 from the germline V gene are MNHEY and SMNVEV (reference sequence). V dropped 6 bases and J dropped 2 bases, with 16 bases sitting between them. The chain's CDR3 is CASSKTIRSQETQYF. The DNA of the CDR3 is TGTGCCAGCAGCAAGACAATACGATCTCAAGAGACCCAGTACTTC.

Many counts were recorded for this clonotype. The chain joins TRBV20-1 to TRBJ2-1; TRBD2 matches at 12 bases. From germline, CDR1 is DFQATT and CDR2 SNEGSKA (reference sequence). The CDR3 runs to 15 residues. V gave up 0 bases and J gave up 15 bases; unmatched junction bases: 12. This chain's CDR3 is CSARDIATSGSFRFF. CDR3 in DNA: TGCAGTGCTAGAGATATAGCGACTAGCGGGAGCTTTCGGTTCTTC.

CDR3 bases: TGCGCCAGCAGCCATGCCTCCCGTGTAGGACTTAGTGGGACGCAGTATTTT. Its protein product is CASSHASRVGLSGTQYF. This chain connects TRBV4-3 to TRBJ2-3, with D tentatively TRBD2 (5 bases). Trimming took off 3 bases at V and 9 bases at J, with 25 bases between the two ends. Germline-derived CDR1 and CDR2 are LGHNA and YSLEER. This CDR3 spans 17 amino acids.

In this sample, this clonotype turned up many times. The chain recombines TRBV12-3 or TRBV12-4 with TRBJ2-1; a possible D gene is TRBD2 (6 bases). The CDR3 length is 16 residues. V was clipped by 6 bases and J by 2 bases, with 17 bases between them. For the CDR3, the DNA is TGTGCCAGCAGGGGGACTCGCGCTACCCCCTACAATGAGCAGTTCTTC. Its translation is CASRGTRATPYNEQFF.

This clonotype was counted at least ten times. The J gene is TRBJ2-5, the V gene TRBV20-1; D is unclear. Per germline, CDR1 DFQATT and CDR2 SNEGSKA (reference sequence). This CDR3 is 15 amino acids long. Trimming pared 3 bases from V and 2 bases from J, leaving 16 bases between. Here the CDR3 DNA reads TGCAGTGCTAGGGCCCCGCTGGGTCCACAAGAGACCCAGTACTTC. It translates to CSARAPLGPQETQYF.

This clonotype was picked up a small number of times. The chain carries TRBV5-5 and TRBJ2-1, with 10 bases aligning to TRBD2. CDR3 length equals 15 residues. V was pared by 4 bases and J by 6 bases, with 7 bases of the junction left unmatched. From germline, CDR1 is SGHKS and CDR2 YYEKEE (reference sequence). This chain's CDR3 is CASSKGLALTNEQFF. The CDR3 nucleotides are TGTGCCAGCAGCAAGGGACTAGCGCTAACCAATGAGCAGTTCTTC.

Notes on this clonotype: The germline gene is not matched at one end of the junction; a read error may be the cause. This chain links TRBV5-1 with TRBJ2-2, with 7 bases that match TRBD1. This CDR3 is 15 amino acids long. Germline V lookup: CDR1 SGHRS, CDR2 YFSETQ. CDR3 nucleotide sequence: TGCGCCAGCAGCTTGTCACAGGGGAACACCAGGGAGCTGTTTTTT. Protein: CASSLSQGNTRELFF.

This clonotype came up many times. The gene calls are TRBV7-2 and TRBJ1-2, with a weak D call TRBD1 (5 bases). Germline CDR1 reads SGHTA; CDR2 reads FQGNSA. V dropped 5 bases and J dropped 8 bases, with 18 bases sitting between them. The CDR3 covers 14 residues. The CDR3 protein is CASSLTGPRLGYTF. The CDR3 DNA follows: TGTGCCAGCAGCCTCACAGGTCCAAGGTTAGGCTACACCTTC.

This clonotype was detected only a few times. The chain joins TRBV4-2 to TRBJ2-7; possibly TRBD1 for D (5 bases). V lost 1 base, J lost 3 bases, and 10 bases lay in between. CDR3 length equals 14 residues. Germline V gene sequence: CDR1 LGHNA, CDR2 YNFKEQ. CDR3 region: CASSQAGNNYEQYF. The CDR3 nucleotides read TGTGCCAGCAGCCAAGCAGGGAATAACTACGAGCAGTACTTC.

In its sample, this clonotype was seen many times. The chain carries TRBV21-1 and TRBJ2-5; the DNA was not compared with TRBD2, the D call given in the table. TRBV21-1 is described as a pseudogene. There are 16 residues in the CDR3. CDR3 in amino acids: CASSLHVAGCQETQYF. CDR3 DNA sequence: TGTGCCAGCAGCCTCCATGTAGCGGGTTGCCAAGAGACCCAGTACTTC.

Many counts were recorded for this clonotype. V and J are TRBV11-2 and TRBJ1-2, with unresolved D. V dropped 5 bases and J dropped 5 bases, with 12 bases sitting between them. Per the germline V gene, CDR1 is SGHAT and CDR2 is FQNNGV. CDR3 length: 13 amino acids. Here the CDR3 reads CASSPSGGYGYTF. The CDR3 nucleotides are TGTGCCAGCAGCCCCTCAGGCGGGTATGGCTACACCTTC.

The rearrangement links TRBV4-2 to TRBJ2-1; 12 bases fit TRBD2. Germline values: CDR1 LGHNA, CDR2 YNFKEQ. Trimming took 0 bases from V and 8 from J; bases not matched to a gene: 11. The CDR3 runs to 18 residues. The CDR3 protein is CASSQETSGSRFLDEQFF. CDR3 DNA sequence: TGTGCCAGCAGCCAAGAGACTAGCGGGAGCAGATTCTTAGATGAGCAGTTCTTC.

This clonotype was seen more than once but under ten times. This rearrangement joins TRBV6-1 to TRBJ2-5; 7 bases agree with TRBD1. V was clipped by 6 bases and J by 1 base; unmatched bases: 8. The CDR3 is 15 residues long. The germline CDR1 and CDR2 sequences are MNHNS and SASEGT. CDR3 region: CASSLGQPRQETQYF. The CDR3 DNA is TGTGCCAGCAGCCTGGGACAGCCTCGCCAAGAGACCCAGTACTTC.

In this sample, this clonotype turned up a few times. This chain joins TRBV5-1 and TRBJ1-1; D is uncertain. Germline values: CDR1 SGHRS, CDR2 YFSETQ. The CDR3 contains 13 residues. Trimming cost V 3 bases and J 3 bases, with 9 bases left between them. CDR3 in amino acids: CASSSKVDTEAFF. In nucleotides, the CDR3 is TGCGCCAGCAGCTCCAAGGTCGACACTGAAGCTTTCTTT.

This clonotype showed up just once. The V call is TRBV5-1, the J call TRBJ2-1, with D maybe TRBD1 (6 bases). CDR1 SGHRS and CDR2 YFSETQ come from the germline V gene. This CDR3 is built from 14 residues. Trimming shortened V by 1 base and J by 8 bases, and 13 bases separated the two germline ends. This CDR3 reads CASSLSRSGDEQFF. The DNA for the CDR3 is TGCGCCAGCAGCTTGAGCAGGTCAGGGGATGAGCAGTTCTTC.

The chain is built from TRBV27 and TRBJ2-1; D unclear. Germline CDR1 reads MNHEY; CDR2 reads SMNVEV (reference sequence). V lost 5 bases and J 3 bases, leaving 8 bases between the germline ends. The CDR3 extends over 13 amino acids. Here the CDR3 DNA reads TGTGCCAGCAGTGGTGACGGCTACAATGAGCAGTTCTTC. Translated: CASSGDGYNEQFF.

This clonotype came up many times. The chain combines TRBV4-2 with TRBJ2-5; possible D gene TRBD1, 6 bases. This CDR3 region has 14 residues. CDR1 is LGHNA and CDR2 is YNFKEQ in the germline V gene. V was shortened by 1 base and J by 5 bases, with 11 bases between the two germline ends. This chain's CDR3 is CASSQGQGSETQYF. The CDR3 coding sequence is TGTGCCAGCAGCCAAGGGCAGGGGAGTGAGACCCAGTACTTC.

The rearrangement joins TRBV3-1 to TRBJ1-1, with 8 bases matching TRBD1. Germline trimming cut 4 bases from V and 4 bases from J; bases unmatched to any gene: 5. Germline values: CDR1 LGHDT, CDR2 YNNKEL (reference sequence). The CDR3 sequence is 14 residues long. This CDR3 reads CASSLTGGGTEAFF. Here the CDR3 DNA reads TGTGCCAGCAGCCTAACAGGGGGAGGCACTGAAGCTTTCTTT.

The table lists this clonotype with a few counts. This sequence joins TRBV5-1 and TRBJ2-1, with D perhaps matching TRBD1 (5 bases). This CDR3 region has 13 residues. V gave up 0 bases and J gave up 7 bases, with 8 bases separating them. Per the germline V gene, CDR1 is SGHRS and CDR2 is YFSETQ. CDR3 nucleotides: TGCGCCAGCAGCTTGGGGAGACAGAATGAGCAGTTCTTC. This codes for CASSLGRQNEQFF.

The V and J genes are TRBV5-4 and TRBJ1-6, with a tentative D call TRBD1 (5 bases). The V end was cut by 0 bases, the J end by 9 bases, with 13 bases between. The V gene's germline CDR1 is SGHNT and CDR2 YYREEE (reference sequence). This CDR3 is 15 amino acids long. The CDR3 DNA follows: TGTGCCAGCAGCTTGGCCGGGCAGGGAGGTTCACCCCTCCACTTT. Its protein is CASSLAGQGGSPLHF.

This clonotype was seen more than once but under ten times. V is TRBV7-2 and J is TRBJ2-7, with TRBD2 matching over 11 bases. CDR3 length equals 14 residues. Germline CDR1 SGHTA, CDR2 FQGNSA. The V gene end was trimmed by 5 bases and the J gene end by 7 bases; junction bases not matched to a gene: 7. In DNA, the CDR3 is TGTGCCAGCAGCGGCCTAGCGGGAGGACGAGAGCAGTACTTC. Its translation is CASSGLAGGREQYF.

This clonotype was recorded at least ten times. The CDR3 region is CASSSGGGLNIQYF. Here the CDR3 DNA reads TGCGCCAGCAGCTCGGGGGGAGGTTTGAACATTCAGTACTTC. V and J are TRBV5-1 and TRBJ2-4, with 7 bases that match TRBD2. Unmatched junction bases numbered 7, after V lost 3 bases and J lost 7 bases. The CDR3 runs 14 residues. The germline CDR1 and CDR2 sequences are SGHRS and YFSETQ.

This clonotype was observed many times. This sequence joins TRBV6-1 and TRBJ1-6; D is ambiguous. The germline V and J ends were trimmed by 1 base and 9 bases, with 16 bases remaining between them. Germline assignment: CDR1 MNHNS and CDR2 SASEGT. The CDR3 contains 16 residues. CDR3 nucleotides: TGTGCCAGCAGTGAAGGGATAGGGAGGGTAACTTCACCCCTCCACTTT. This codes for CASSEGIGRVTSPLHF.

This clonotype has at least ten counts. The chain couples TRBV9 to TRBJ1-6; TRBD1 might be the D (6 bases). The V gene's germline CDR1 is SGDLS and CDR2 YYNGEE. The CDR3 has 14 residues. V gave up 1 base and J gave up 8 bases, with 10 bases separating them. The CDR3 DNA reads TGTGCCAGCAGCGTAAACAGGGAACATTCACCCCTCCACTTT. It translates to CASSVNREHSPLHF.